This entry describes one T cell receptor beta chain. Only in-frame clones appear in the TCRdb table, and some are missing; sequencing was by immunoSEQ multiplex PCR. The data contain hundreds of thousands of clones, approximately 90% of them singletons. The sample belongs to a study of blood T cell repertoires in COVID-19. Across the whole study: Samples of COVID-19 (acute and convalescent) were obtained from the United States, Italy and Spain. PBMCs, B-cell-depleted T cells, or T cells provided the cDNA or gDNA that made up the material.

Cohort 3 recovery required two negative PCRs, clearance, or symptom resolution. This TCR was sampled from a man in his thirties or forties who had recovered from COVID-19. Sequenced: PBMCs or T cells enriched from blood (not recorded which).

CDR3 protein: CASRYPGTTEAFF. DNA of the CDR3: TGTGCCAGCAGGTACCCCGGGACAACTGAAGCTTTCTTT. The genes are TRBV7-2 and TRBJ1-1; D may be TRBD1 (6 bases). Deletions cut 6 bases from V and 5 bases from J, with 13 bases between. The CDR3 extends over 13 amino acids. CDR1 SGHTA and CDR2 FQGNSA come from the germline V gene.